This is a list of T cell receptor beta chains from one sample in a study of blood T cell repertoires in COVID-19. Sequencing used immunoSEQ multiplex PCR; TCRdb keeps in-frame clones, though not all of them. This table has under 350,000 clones, 80% to 90% appearing once. Sample: PBMCs or T cells enriched from blood (not recorded which). The receptor source for this set is a woman aged 40 to 50 with acute COVID-19. CDR3s include the opening cysteine and the closing phenylalanine or tryptophan. The size entry is marked missing in some rows and otherwise reads once, few, many or a size class.

-,TRBV28,TRBJ2-1,CASRPRVGFRPNNEQFF
-,TRBV3-1/TRBV3-2,TRBJ2-7,CASSQVLDSTYEQYF
-,TRBV5-1,TRBJ1-1,CASSLVEEGTEAFF
-,TRBV7-2,TRBJ2-5,CASSSQAGGPGETQYF
once,TRBV19,TRBJ1-5,CASAEFTGPPQHF
-,TRBV5-4,TRBJ2-7,CASSEGDRGMWYEQYF
-,TRBV2,TRBJ2-2,CASRGTQGSAGELFF
-,TRBV10-1,TRBJ1-1,CAPEGGARNTEAFF
few,TRBV5-1,TRBJ2-7,CASSSLTGGQYEQYF
-,TRBV5-4,TRBJ1-6,CASSLEGGDHSPLHF
-,TRBV19,TRBJ1-2,CASMDRATGYTF
few,TRBV7-9,TRBJ2-3,CASSLDGGATDTQYF
once,TRBV7-9,TRBJ1-3,CASSLPVFSVFSGNTIYF
-,TRBV27,TRBJ2-5,CASSGTGGNMKTQYF
-,TRBV5-1,TRBJ2-2,CASNQDREYTGELFF
-,TRBV27,TRBJ2-7,CASSPTSRGLGSYEQYF
-,TRBV19,TRBJ2-5,CASRPLGQGEETQYF
-,TRBV6-4,TRBJ2-1,CASSDFRDSNEQFF
-,TRBV19,TRBJ2-2,CASSIARNTGELFF
-,TRBV7-3,TRBJ2-3,CASSGGTSGVTDTQYF
-,TRBV19,TRBJ2-1,CASSSTGAGYNEQFF
-,TRBV11-2,TRBJ1-2,CASSLDEAGFYGYTF
-,TRBV7-6,TRBJ2-1,CASSLSGGANNEQFF
-,TRBV21-1,TRBJ1-2,CASSNRRQGERGYTF
-,TRBV19,TRBJ2-1,CASSSTGGAGTYNEQFF
-,TRBV7-2,TRBJ1-1,CASSTGSGNTEAFF
-,TRBV7-9,TRBJ1-3,CASSLQGGSGNTIYF
-,TRBV6-6,TRBJ1-6,CASSPRTGGAPNSPLHF
once,TRBV19,TRBJ2-2,CASTLGGTGITGELFF
-,TRBV19,TRBJ2-2,CASSIGTGVAGRTGELFF
-,TRBV4-3,TRBJ2-1,CASSQDFRGGNEQFF
-,TRBV12-3/TRBV12-4,TRBJ2-3,CASSLRGTDTQYF
many,TRBV5-1,TRBJ1-3,CASSSGQPGNTIYF
-,TRBV29-1,TRBJ1-2,CSATLSGGHEGYTF
-,TRBV27,TRBJ1-5,CASRVGGNQPQHF
-,TRBV28,TRBJ2-7,CASRSGEVSHEQYF
-,TRBV25-1,TRBJ2-3,CASSDSWQKLSTDTQYF
once,TRBV2,TRBJ1-5,CASMWGRDQPQHF
-,TRBV2,TRBJ1-1,CASSEASFRGTEAFF
-,TRBV11-2,TRBJ2-5,CASSLARTGGETQYF
-,TRBV9,TRBJ1-4,CASSVGRFF
-,TRBV28,TRBJ2-1,CATMTSGRYNEQFF
-,TRBV11-3,TRBJ2-2,CASSLASGGRGTGELFF
-,TRBV21-1,TRBJ2-6,CASSLGDRDRTESCSGANVLTF
-,TRBV28,TRBJ2-7,CASSLVGTSSYEQYF
-,TRBV19,TRBJ1-2,CASSNREGYTF
-,TRBV7-9,TRBJ1-2,CASSSRAGVGGYTF
-,TRBV24-1,TRBJ2-6,CATRDRATGANVLTF
-,TRBV3-1/TRBV3-2,TRBJ2-3,CASSQEAGGPIDTQYF
-,TRBV11-2,TRBJ2-5,CASSLSLGEGGEQETQYF